These 11 T cell receptor beta chains originate from one sample sequenced in a study of blood T cells in healthy people across ages. Using a J-beta primer mix together with a sample-barcoded 5' primer, a second PCR was run for roughly 6 to 11 cycles. One entry per CDR3 protein, called by TCRdb with MiXCR from the 5' RACE reads. The data contain 1.5 million to 1.9 million distinct CDR3 sequences, around 40% of them singletons. Sequencing input: blood. Every receptor here comes from a woman aged 18-29 years in good health.

This clonotype came up a few times. J is TRBJ1-4 and V is TRBV4-3; perhaps TRBD1 as D (6 bases). V lost 3 bases and J lost 4, with 12 bases in between. The CDR3 loop spans 15 amino acids. CDR1 and CDR2 from the germline V gene are LGHNA and YSLEER. This CDR3 reads CASSHGGGNNEKLFF. CDR3 DNA sequence: TGCGCCAGCAGCCATGGAGGGGGGAATAATGAAAAACTGTTTTTT.

Notes on this clonotype: The CDR3 carries no conserved terminal phenylalanine or tryptophan, so it likely arises from a read error. The chain carries TRBV15 and TRBJ2-7, with 12 bases fitting TRBD2. The trim removed 2 bases at V and 4 bases at J, leaving 3 bases unmatched. The CDR3 sequence is 15 residues long. In germline, CDR1 is LNHNV, CDR2 YYDKDF (reference sequence). The CDR3 sequence is CATSRQTSGGYEQYL. CDR3 sequence (DNA): TGTGCCACCAGCAGACAGACTAGCGGGGGATACGAGCAGTACTTA.

The sample holds a few counts of this clonotype. V is TRBV20-1 and J is TRBJ1-1; TRBD1 might be the D (6 bases). CDR1 is DFQATT, CDR2 SNEGSKA, per germline (reference sequence). With 5 bases removed from V and 0 bases from J, the gap between germline ends came to 22 bases. The CDR3 spans 17 residues. The CDR3 coding sequence is TGCAGTGCTCCCCCATCCGGTGGGGGGGGCCTGAACACTGAAGCTTTCTTT. This codes for CSAPPSGGGGLNTEAFF.

This sequence joins TRBV4-2 and TRBJ1-2; the D is unclear. Trimming left V 4 bases short and J 0 bases short, with 15 bases between. The germline gives CDR1 LGHNA, CDR2 YNFKEQ. The CDR3 covers 16 residues. The CDR3 spells CASSLITAGTNYGYTF. For the CDR3, the DNA is TGTGCCAGCAGCCTTATCACAGCGGGGACTAACTATGGCTACACCTTC.

This chain connects TRBV28 to TRBJ2-5; the match to TRBD2 covers 7 bases. From germline, CDR1 is MDHEN and CDR2 SYDVKM. V trimming: 2 bases; J trimming: 11 bases; junction bases outside the gene matches: 11. The CDR3 has 14 amino acids. CDR3 sequence reads: CASSLLGTGGWQYF. In DNA, the CDR3 is TGTGCCAGCAGTTTACTCGGTACGGGAGGCTGGCAGTACTTC.

The chain couples TRBV7-9 to TRBJ2-1; 10 bases are a match to TRBD2. The trim removed 6 bases at V and 8 bases at J, leaving 10 bases unmatched. CDR3 length: 15 residues. The V gene's germline CDR1 is SEHNR and CDR2 FQNEAQ (reference sequence). The CDR3 DNA reads TGTGCCAGCAGTCACGGACTAGCGGCGACGCATGAGCAGTTCTTC. It codes for CASSHGLAATHEQFF.

This sequence joins TRBV12-3 or TRBV12-4 and TRBJ1-2, with TRBD1 as a possible D gene (6 bases). This CDR3 has 15 amino acids. The V end was cut by 3 bases, the J end by 7 bases, with 18 bases between. The CDR3 DNA sequence: TGTGCCAGCAGTTTGAGGGGAACAGGGATGGCTGGCTACACCTTC. This translates into CASSLRGTGMAGYTF.

This sequence joins TRBV5-8 and TRBJ1-5, with 8 nucleotides matching TRBD1. The V segment lost 3 bases and the J segment 6 bases; nucleotides outside the gene matches: 11. Germline CDR1 reads SGHTS; CDR2 reads YDEGEE. The CDR3 sequence is 16 residues long. This chain's CDR3 is CASSSGTGGLFQPQHF. The CDR3 bases are TGTGCCAGCAGCTCAGGGACAGGTGGGTTGTTTCAGCCCCAGCATTTT.

This chain joins TRBV5-6 and TRBJ2-5; D possibly uses TRBD1 or TRBD2 (5 bases each). The length of the CDR3 is 14 residues. V lost 4 bases and J 11 bases, leaving 21 bases between the germline ends. Germline V lookup: CDR1 SGHDT, CDR2 YYEEEE. CDR3 nucleotides: TGTGCCAGCAGCGTGAGGCAGCTTAGAGGGGAGCAGTACTTC. This sequence encodes CASSVRQLRGEQYF.

In this sample, this clonotype turned up a few times. As DNA, the CDR3 is TGTGCCAGCAGTTTCGGTCTTCGGACTCACTACTACGAGCAGTACTTC. This translates into CASSFGLRTHYYEQYF. This chain connects TRBV28 to TRBJ2-7; tentatively, D is TRBD2 (5 bases). The germline V gene has CDR1 MDHEN and CDR2 SYDVKM. The CDR3 covers 16 residues. Deletions cut 3 bases from V and 3 bases from J, with 18 bases between. Using reference TRBV28 and TRBJ2-7 for the parts outside the CDR3, the full variable domain is DVKVTQSSRYLVKRTGEKVFLECVQDMDHENMFWYRQDPGLGLRLIYFSYDVKMKEKGDIPEGYSVSREKKERFSLILESASTNQTSMYLCASSFGLRTHYYEQYFGPGTRLTVT.

This sequence joins TRBV20-1 and TRBJ2-1; D gene ambiguous. Germline CDR1 and CDR2: DFQATT and SNEGSKA (reference sequence). The CDR3 covers 14 residues. Trimming pared 6 bases from V and 5 bases from J, leaving 17 bases between. The CDR3 region is CSALRPPKNNEQFF. For the CDR3, the DNA is TGCAGTGCGTTGCGCCCTCCTAAAAACAATGAGCAGTTCTTC.